The 23 T cell receptor beta chains presented below share a single source sample, sequenced in a study of breast tumors, draining lymph nodes, adjacent tissues. Samples came from axillary lymph nodes draining the breast cancer. TCRdb re-derived calls from the multiplex PCR reads in MiXCR, one entry per CDR3 protein. Altogether about 230,000 distinct CDR3 sequences are present, approximately 29% being singletons, with the ten largest covering over 1.1%. The sample comprised axillary lymph node tissue. The receptors stem from a female donor with breast cancer. Some clones in this sample may be carry-over from other donors' samples.

This clonotype was seen once. The chain employs TRBV5-1 and TRBJ2-3, with 8 positions matching TRBD2. CDR3 size: 14 residues. Trimming removed 5 bases from V and 11 bases from J; junction bases left unmatched: 13. Germline loops: CDR1 SGHRS, CDR2 YFSETQ. The CDR3 sequence is CASRMPGGPNEQYF. DNA for the CDR3: TGCGCCAGCAGAATGCCGGGGGGGCCCAATGAGCAGTATTTT.

This clonotype was observed at least ten times. This rearrangement joins TRBV6-1 to TRBJ1-5; TRBD1 aligns across 9 bases. The V gene end was trimmed by 6 bases and the J gene end by 4 bases; junction bases not matched to a gene: 4. Germline V CDR1 and CDR2: MNHNS, SASEGT. The CDR3 sequence is 14 residues long. This CDR3 reads CASSSGTGNQPQHF. Written as DNA, the CDR3 is TGTGCCAGCAGCTCCGGGACAGGGAATCAGCCCCAGCATTTT.

This clonotype was detected ten times or more. The J gene is TRBJ2-7, the V gene TRBV12-3 or TRBV12-4, with 9 bases that match TRBD1. This CDR3 has 14 amino acids. V lost 1 base, J lost 4 bases, and 2 bases stayed unmatched. The CDR3 nucleotides are TGTGCCAGCAGTTTAGTGGGACAGGGTTACGAGCAGTACTTC. Its protein product is CASSLVGQGYEQYF.

Comment on this clonotype: The conserved phenylalanine or tryptophan normally closing the CDR3 is absent here, so this likely arose from a read error. No DNA is shown, since the ends of the CDR3 on it are uncertain; the CDR3 is the one TCRdb lists. The chain joins TRBV6-4 to TRBJ2-7; TRBD1 was called by the table and not checked on the DNA. Germline V gives CDR1 MRHNA, CDR2 SNTAGT. The CDR3 length is 12 residues, termini included. The CDR3 spells CASLGDSPTSST.

The chain combines TRBV20-1 with TRBJ1-1; perhaps TRBD1 as D (5 bases). This CDR3 spans 12 amino acids. CDR1 and CDR2 from the germline V gene are DFQATT and SNEGSKA (reference sequence). Trimming removed 0 bases at V and 12 bases at J, with 14 bases between. The CDR3 sequence: CSAREGGRVTFF. The CDR3 DNA reads TGCAGTGCTAGAGAAGGTGGCAGGGTAACTTTCTTT.

The genes are TRBV6-5 and TRBJ1-1; D is uncertain. The CDR3 is 12 amino acids. V lost 5 bases and J 11 bases, leaving 15 bases between the germline ends. Germline loops: CDR1 MNHEY, CDR2 SVGAGI. The CDR3 is CASSNPSSSAFF. In nucleotides, the CDR3 is TGTGCCAGCAGTAACCCTAGTAGTTCGGCTTTCTTT.

This clonotype was found a few times. A clone one base away is much larger, so this may be a read error. The chain employs TRBV20-1 and TRBJ2-3, with D perhaps matching TRBD2 (5 bases). CDR1 is DFQATT and CDR2 is SNEGSKA in the germline V gene (reference sequence). The CDR3 runs 13 residues. In nucleotides, the CDR3 is TGCGGTGCTAGAGAGGGTGTTGGAGATACGCAGTATTTT. Protein sequence: CGAREGVGDTQYF.

This clonotype was picked up many times. J is TRBJ1-2 and V is TRBV6-4; unclear D gene. The germline CDR1 and CDR2 sequences are MRHNA and SNTAGT. V lost 6 bases, J lost 7 bases, and 15 bases lay in between. The CDR3 covers 13 residues. CDR3 DNA: TGTGCCAGCAGAGCCACGCCTTCGGGTGGCTACACCTTC. This sequence encodes CASRATPSGGYTF.

This clonotype was counted many times. The chain is built from TRBV13 and TRBJ2-1; tentatively, D is TRBD1 (6 bases). This CDR3 contains 16 residues. V dropped 5 bases and J dropped 6 bases, with 20 bases sitting between them. Looked up from germline, CDR1 is PRHDT and CDR2 is FYEKMQ (reference sequence). Here the CDR3 DNA reads TGTGCCAGCAGCATCCACACAGGGCCTCCCCTCAATGAGCAGTTCTTC. Its translation: CASSIHTGPPLNEQFF.

The chain recombines TRBV20-1 with TRBJ2-7; TRBD1 matches 7 bases. CDR1 and CDR2 (germline): DFQATT, SNEGSKA (reference sequence). This CDR3 is 10 amino acids long. The CDR3 loop reads CSVRDSLQYF. Written as DNA, the CDR3 is TGCAGCGTCCGGGACAGCCTTCAGTACTTC.

There are many counts of this clonotype. This sequence joins TRBV18 and TRBJ2-5; 7 bases align to TRBD1. Germline lookup yields CDR1 KGHSH and CDR2 LQKENI. The J segment lost 2 bases and the V segment lost 5 bases, leaving 5 bases of the junction unmatched. The CDR3 is 14 amino acids. CDR3 in DNA: TGTGCCAGCTCATCAGGACAGGAACAAGAGACCCAGTACTTC. Encoded protein: CASSSGQEQETQYF.

Turning to this clonotype: A much larger clone sits a single nucleotide away, making a read error possible. This sequence joins TRBV9 and TRBJ2-1, with 16 positions matching TRBD2. The CDR3 sequence is 17 residues long. Germline V lookup: CDR1 SGDLS, CDR2 YYNGEE. The CDR3 DNA reads as TGTGCCAGCAGCGGCGGGACTAGCGGGAGGGGGTACACTGAGCAGTTCTTC. It specifies CASSGGTSGRGYTEQFF.

This clonotype occurred many times. The chain couples TRBV29-1 to TRBJ2-5, with no clear D. V was cut by 3 bases and J by 5 bases, with 16 bases left in between. CDR3 length equals 14 residues. In germline, CDR1 is SQVTM, CDR2 ANQGSEA. The CDR3 DNA sequence: TGCAGCGTTGATTGGGATGAGGTAGGGGAGACCCAGTACTTC. Its translation is CSVDWDEVGETQYF.

The rearrangement joins TRBV4-3 to TRBJ1-2; the D gene is possibly TRBD1 (5 bases). The V gene's germline CDR1 is LGHNA and CDR2 YSLEER. CDR3 length equals 12 residues. V was pared by 7 bases and J by 4 bases, with 10 bases between. DNA of the CDR3: TGCGCCAGCAAGGAGGGGACCTATGGCTACACCTTC. Its protein product is CASKEGTYGYTF.

Only a few counts were recorded for this clonotype. The chain joins TRBV9 to TRBJ1-1; D might be TRBD1 (5 bases). Trimming pared 3 bases from V and 1 base from J, leaving 16 bases between. Germline CDR1 is SGDLS and CDR2 is YYNGEE. The CDR3 has 16 amino acids. The CDR3 reads CASSGGGRQTNTEAFF. The CDR3, as DNA: TGTGCCAGCAGCGGAGGTGGGAGACAGACGAACACTGAAGCTTTCTTT. Variable domain in full (rest from reference TRBV9 and TRBJ1-1): DSGVTQTPKHLITATGQRVTLRCSPRSGDLSVYWYQQSLDQGLQFLIQYYNGEERAKGNILERFSAQQFPDLHSELNLSSLELGDSALYFCASSGGGRQTNTEAFFGQGTRLTVV.

This clonotype was recorded many times. J is TRBJ2-7 and V is TRBV4-3; 7 nucleotides align to TRBD1. Germline CDR1 reads LGHNA; CDR2 reads YSLEER. The CDR3 runs to 15 residues. The trim removed 0 bases at V and 7 bases at J, leaving 9 bases unmatched. CDR3 coding DNA: TGCGCCAGCAGCCAAGAAAGGAGACAGGGCTGGGAGCAGTACTTC. Amino acids: CASSQERRQGWEQYF.

A word on this clonotype: One junction end does not reproduce the germline sequence, and a read error may be involved. V and J are TRBV2 and TRBJ2-5; TRBD1 agrees at 9 bases. CDR1 and CDR2 from the germline V gene are SNHLY and FYNNEI. The CDR3 spans 15 residues. CDR3 sequence (DNA): TGCGCCAGCAGTGGACAGGGGCAGATAGAAGAGACCCAGTACTTC. Translation gives CASSGQGQIEETQYF.

This clonotype was recorded many times. Possible read error: a much larger clone is one base away. This chain links TRBV7-9 with TRBJ2-6; tentative D call: TRBD1 (5 bases). The CDR3 totals 15 residues. The V gene's germline CDR1 is SEHNR and CDR2 FQNEAQ (reference sequence). For the CDR3, the DNA is TGTGCCAGCAGCTTAGTGAGTTCTGGGGCCAACGTCCTGCCTTTC. Translation gives CASSLVSSGANVLPF.

J is TRBJ1-1 and V is TRBV2; a possible D gene is TRBD1 (6 bases). CDR3 length: 10 residues. In germline, CDR1 is SNHLY, CDR2 FYNNEI. Trimming removed 11 bases from V and 11 bases from J, with 15 bases in between. CDR3 in amino acids: CAPGRGRAFF. Written as DNA, the CDR3 is TGTGCCCCGGGGAGGGGGAGGGCTTTCTTT.

This clonotype was detected many times. The chain employs TRBV12-3 or TRBV12-4 and TRBJ1-3, with D hard to call. The CDR3 is 14 residues long. V lost 2 bases and J lost 2, with 7 bases in between. The CDR3 bases are TGTGCCAGCAGTTTACGGGGAACTGGAAACACCATATATTTT. As protein: CASSLRGTGNTIYF.

V is TRBV4-2 and J is TRBJ2-7; D may be TRBD2 (5 bases). Germline values: CDR1 LGHNA, CDR2 YNFKEQ. CDR3 size: 14 residues. With 6 bases removed from V and 3 bases from J, the gap between germline ends came to 15 bases. The CDR3 nucleotides read TGTGCCAGCAGTCGTGAGGGCCGGATCTACGAGCAGTACTTC. Translation: CASSREGRIYEQYF.

There are many counts of this clonotype. The V call is TRBV11-2, the J call TRBJ2-3; no clear D gene. Trimming cost V 5 bases and J 0 bases, with 9 bases left between them. The germline gives CDR1 SGHAT, CDR2 FQNNGV. This CDR3 spans 14 amino acids. The DNA for the CDR3 is TGTGCCAGCAGCGTCGGACGGAGCACAGATACGCAGTATTTT. It yields the protein CASSVGRSTDTQYF.

This clonotype was seen more than once but under ten times. The V and J genes are TRBV6-1 and TRBJ2-7; 7 nucleotides match TRBD1. The CDR3 totals 14 residues. CDR1 is MNHNS, CDR2 SASEGT, per germline. J gave up 4 bases and V 6 bases, and 9 bases lay outside the gene matches. CDR3 sequence reads: CASRTSTGSYEQYF. In nucleotides, the CDR3 is TGTGCCAGCAGAACCTCGACAGGGTCTTACGAGCAGTACTTC.